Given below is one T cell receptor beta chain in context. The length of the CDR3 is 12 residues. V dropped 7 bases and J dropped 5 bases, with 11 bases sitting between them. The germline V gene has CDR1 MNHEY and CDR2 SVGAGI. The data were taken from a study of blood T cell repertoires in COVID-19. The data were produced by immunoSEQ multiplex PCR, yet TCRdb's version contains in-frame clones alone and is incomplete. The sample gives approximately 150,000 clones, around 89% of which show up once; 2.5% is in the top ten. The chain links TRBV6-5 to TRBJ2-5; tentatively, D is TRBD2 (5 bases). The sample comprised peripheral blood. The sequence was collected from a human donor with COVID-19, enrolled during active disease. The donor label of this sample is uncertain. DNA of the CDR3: TGTGCCAGCAACGCTAGAGGGGAGACCCAGTACTTC. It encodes CASNARGETQYF.